A selection of T cell receptor beta chains follows, all from one sample in a study of siplizumab effects on memory and regulatory T cells. Method: immunoSEQ multiplex PCR; TCRdb's copy keeps in-frame clones and lacks some. This table holds about 56,000 clones, 95% to 98% found once. The specimen was naive CD8+ T cells sorted from blood. The receptors stem from a human donor in good health. The CDR3 runs from the conserved cysteine through the conserved F or W. A D gene is named only where the DNA matches it firmly. Size tells how often a clone was seen (once, few, many) or the class of an expanded clone, and some rows leave it out.

>TRBJ1-2|.|TRBV5-6|.
TGTGCCAGCAGAAGGGGTTTCGGCTACACCTTC
CASRRGFGYTF
>TRBJ1-6|.|TRBV27|.
TGTGCCAGCAGTTTATCAGCTAATTCACCCCTCCACTTT
CASSLSANSPLHF
>TRBJ2-1|once|TRBV12-5|.
TGTGCTAGTGGTTTGTACGGACAGATCGAGTTCTTC
CASGLYGQIEFF
>TRBJ2-7|.|TRBV27|.
TGTGCCAGCAGAGGAGGGGGCGGAGCCATCTACGAGCAGTACTTC
CASRGGGGAIYEQYF
>TRBJ2-1|.|TRBV9|.
TGTGCCAGCAGCCCAAGCAGGGATGAGCAGTTCTTC
CASSPSRDEQFF
>TRBJ1-4|.|TRBV4-3|.
TGCGCCAGCAGCGAAGGGACGGTCGAAAAACTGTTTTTT
CASSEGTVEKLFF
>TRBJ1-1|once|TRBV12-5|TRBD1
TGTGCTAGTGGTTTTATGACAGGGACGCTAAGGAACACTGAAGCTTTCTTT
CASGFMTGTLRNTEAFF
>TRBJ1-2|.|TRBV2|.
TGTGCCAGCATTGGGGTTCGCTACACCTTC
CASIGVRYTF
>TRBJ2-1|.|TRBV7-3|TRBD2
TGTGCCAGCAGCCCCATGGGGCTAGCGGCCTACAATGAGCAGTTCTTC
CASSPMGLAAYNEQFF
>TRBJ2-5|.|TRBV7-9|TRBD2
TGTGCCAGCAGCTCTCGGGGGGACGCGTACCAAGAGACCCAGTACTTC
CASSSRGDAYQETQYF
>TRBJ2-1|once|TRBV5-1|.
TGCGCCAGCAGCTTGGGCGACGGTCACAATGAGCAGTTCTTC
CASSLGDGHNEQFF
>TRBJ2-1|.|TRBV19|.
TGTGCCAGTAGTATTGAGAGCTCCTACAATGAGCAGTTCTTC
CASSIESSYNEQFF
>TRBJ2-3|.|TRBV5-4|TRBD2
TGTGCCAGCAGCTATCGGGAGGTGGGCACAGATACGCAGTATTTT
CASSYREVGTDTQYF
>TRBJ2-7|.|TRBV6-1|.
TGTGCCAGCAGTGTCCGGGACCTCTATATGGAGCAGTACTTC
CASSVRDLYMEQYF
>TRBJ2-5|.|TRBV7-6|.
TGTGCCAGCAGCTTAGCGGAGACACTGAGGGCAGAGACCCAGTACTTC
CASSLAETLRAETQYF